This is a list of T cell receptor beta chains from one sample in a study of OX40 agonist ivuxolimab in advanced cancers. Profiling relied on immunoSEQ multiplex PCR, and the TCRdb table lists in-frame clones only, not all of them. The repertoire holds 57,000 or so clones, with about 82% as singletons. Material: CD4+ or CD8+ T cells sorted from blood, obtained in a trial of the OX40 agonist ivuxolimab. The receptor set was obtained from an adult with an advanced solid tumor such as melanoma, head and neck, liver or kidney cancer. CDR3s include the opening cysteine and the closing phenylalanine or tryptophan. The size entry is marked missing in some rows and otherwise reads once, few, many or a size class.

CASSIVGGDTEAFF	TRBJ1-1	-	TRBV19
CASSFTQNTEAFF	TRBJ1-1	few	TRBV7-9
CSVGKGGWGNTEAFF	TRBJ1-1	-	TRBV29-1
CASSVTLANSGANVLTF	TRBJ2-6	-	TRBV19
CASSARVDTEAFF	TRBJ1-1	-	TRBV6-4
CASSVGRTQPLDTQYF	TRBJ2-3	once	TRBV9
CASGASPDITDTQYF	TRBJ2-3	-	TRBV27
CASTRTSSYEQYF	TRBJ2-7	-	TRBV6-5
CASSFEGSSGANVLTF	TRBJ2-6	-	TRBV27
CASSQVTSGWRETQYF	TRBJ2-5	-	TRBV4-1
CASSSPRRGGNYGYTF	TRBJ1-2	-	TRBV7-2
CASSYSGGRLHF	TRBJ1-6	once	TRBV6-5
CASSFRRDPFQETQYF	TRBJ2-5	-	TRBV11-3
CAWTGPANTEAFF	TRBJ1-1	-	TRBV30
CASTPGPDSYNEQFF	TRBJ2-1	-	TRBV6-5
CARMPFSWEGYEQYF	TRBJ2-7	-	TRBV13
CASRKTGGDGYTF	TRBJ1-2	few	TRBV11-2
CASSADETYGYTF	TRBJ1-2	-	TRBV11-3
CASSLIQGFNTEAFF	TRBJ1-1	-	TRBV11-3
CASSGRLAGSSEQFF	TRBJ2-1	-	TRBV11-3
CASSFDRPGTQYF	TRBJ2-3	-	TRBV5-4
CAISESIGRGDEKLFF	TRBJ1-4	few	TRBV10-3
CASSLAQQGVTEAFF	TRBJ1-1	-	TRBV11-2
CASSPEAGRVTEAFF	TRBJ1-1	-	TRBV4-3
CASSLTNTEAFF	TRBJ1-1	-	TRBV7-9
CATSSPGTGSTGELFF	TRBJ2-2	-	TRBV15
CASSLSGRAGDTIYF	TRBJ1-3	-	TRBV27
CASSLEAPYTEAFF	TRBJ1-1	-	TRBV5-1
CASSQILAEGDTQYF	TRBJ2-3	-	TRBV18
CASSSGTSGGYEQYF	TRBJ2-7	-	TRBV13
CASRDTSNQPQHF	TRBJ1-5	-	TRBV19
CASSQSRALGYGYTF	TRBJ1-2	-	TRBV4-2
CAWSVLPPGLGTEAFF	TRBJ1-1	-	TRBV30